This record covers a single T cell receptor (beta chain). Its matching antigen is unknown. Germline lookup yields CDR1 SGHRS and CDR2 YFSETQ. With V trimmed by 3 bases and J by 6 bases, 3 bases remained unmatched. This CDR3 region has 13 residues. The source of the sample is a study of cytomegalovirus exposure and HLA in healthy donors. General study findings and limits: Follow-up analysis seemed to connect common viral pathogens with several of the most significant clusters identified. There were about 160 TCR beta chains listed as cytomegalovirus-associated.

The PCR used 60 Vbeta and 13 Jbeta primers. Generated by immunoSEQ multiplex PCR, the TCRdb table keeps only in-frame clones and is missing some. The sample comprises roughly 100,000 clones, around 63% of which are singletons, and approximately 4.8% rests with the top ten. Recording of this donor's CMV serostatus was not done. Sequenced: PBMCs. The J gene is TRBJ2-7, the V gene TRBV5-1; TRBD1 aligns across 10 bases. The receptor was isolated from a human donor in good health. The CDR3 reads CASSSGTGAEQYF. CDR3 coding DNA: TGCGCCAGCAGCTCCGGGACAGGGGCCGAGCAGTACTTC.